This T cell receptor (beta chain) was identified in a study of PD-L1 blockade in urothelial cancer. Overall study: Blood-derived samples held a median about 150,000 T cells.

The study's findings and limits: Blood clones associated with the tumor expanded more at 3 weeks in durable-benefit patients.

As concerns this clone: Its antigen is currently unknown.

The germline V gene has CDR1 MNHEY and CDR2 SMNVEV (reference sequence). This CDR3 spans 16 amino acids. The ends lost 1 base at V and 0 bases at J; junction bases unmatched: 1. TCRdb's copy holds only in-frame clones and misses some; the assay was immunoSEQ multiplex PCR. The sample has about 120,000 clones; around 89% are singletons. As for time point: peripheral blood 6 weeks after treatment start. The chain is built from TRBV27 and TRBJ2-3; 10 bases fit TRBD2. The receptor comes from a man aged 55 to 70 with urothelial cancer. The specimen comprised PBMCs, sampled around atezolizumab (anti-PD-L1) treatment. CDR3 protein: CASSLLAGGSTDTQYF. The CDR3 coding sequence is TGTGCCAGCAGTTTATTAGCGGGGGGTAGCACAGATACGCAGTATTTT.